This T cell receptor (beta chain) was captured in a study of PD-1 blockade in classical Hodgkin lymphoma. Study findings and constraints: Lower baseline TCR diversity was reported for newly diagnosed patients than for healthy donors.

Time point of the sample: cycle 4 day 1 (C4D1), after less than seven weeks of nivolumab. Every single patient, without exception, relapsed after autologous stem cell transplantation, and brentuximab vedotin exposure varied. Germline-derived CDR1 and CDR2 are SGDLS and YYNGEE. This CDR3 has 13 residues. The V and J ends lost 4 bases and 2 bases respectively, with 8 bases between them. Worth noting for this clone: The antigen is undetermined.

The assay was immunoSEQ multiplex PCR, and TCRdb's table has in-frame clones only and misses some. The sample lists roughly 100,000 clones; roughly 89% were seen once. The sequences come from peripheral blood mononuclear cells (PBMCs), collected before the fourth cycle of nivolumab. V is TRBV9 and J is TRBJ2-3, with no clear D. This TCR was sampled from a human donor with classical Hodgkin lymphoma. The CDR3 here is CASSLTSTDTQYF. The CDR3 DNA reads as TGTGCCAGCAGCCTCACCTCCACAGATACGCAGTATTTT.